The sequence of this T cell receptor beta chain was determined in a study of T cells in Graves' hyperthyroidism and ophthalmopathy. Overall study findings and caveats: Ophthalmopathy, as predicted by the model, came a median approximately 5.9 months after the prediction.

TCR beta CDR3 region amplification was performed from RNA transcripts. With the HTBI primer set, the TCR CDR3 went through a first round of RT-PCR. One entry per CDR3 protein results from TCRdb running MiXCR on the multiplex PCR reads. The sample includes around 420,000 distinct CDR3 sequences, around a sixth of them seen just once. The ends were cut back, 4 bases at V and 0 bases at J, with 10 bases in the middle. CDR1 and CDR2 (germline): MGHRA, YSYEKL. The CDR3 consists of 14 residues. This clonotype appeared many times. As yet, its antigen is unknown. The J gene is TRBJ2-7, the V gene TRBV4-1, with D perhaps given as TRBD1 or TRBD2 (5 bases each). Sequencing was done on a sample of blood. The receptor comes from a woman between 18 and 29 years old with Graves' hyperthyroidism. CDR3: CASSPWDGSYEQYF. The DNA of the CDR3 is TGCGCCAGCAGCCCTTGGGACGGCTCCTACGAGCAGTACTTC.